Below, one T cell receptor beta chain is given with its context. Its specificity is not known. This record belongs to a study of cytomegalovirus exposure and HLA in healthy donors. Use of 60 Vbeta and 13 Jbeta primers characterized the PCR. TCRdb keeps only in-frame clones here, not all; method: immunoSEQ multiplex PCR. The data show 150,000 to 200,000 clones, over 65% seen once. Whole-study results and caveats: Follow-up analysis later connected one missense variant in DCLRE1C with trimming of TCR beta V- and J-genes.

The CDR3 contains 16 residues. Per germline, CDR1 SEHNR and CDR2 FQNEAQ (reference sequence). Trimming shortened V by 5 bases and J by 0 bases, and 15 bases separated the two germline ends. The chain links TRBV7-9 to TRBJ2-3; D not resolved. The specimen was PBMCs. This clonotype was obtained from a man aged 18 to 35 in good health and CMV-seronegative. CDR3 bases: TGTGCCAGCAGCCCCAGATGGCAGGCGAGCACAGATACGCAGTATTTT. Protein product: CASSPRWQASTDTQYF.